These 8 T cell receptor beta chains came from one sample sequenced in a study of long-term antiretroviral therapy in people with HIV. Run at survey level, the immunoSEQ assay was version v3.0. Sequenced by immunoSEQ multiplex PCR; TCRdb stores in-frame clones only, minus some. Among around 30,000 clones listed, around 85% were seen once. The material was unsorted PBMCs, obtained 2.3 years after starting antiretroviral therapy. Source of these receptors: a man aged 35-49 years with HIV.

V gene TRBV7-6 combines with J gene TRBJ2-3; TRBD2 is a possible D gene (6 bases). Trimming left V 5 bases short and J 0 bases short, with 12 bases between. Germline V gene lookup returns CDR1 SGHVS and CDR2 FNYEAQ. CDR3 size: 15 residues. Here the CDR3 DNA reads TGTGCCAGCAGCCCAAGCGGGTACAGCACAGATACGCAGTATTTT. This translates into CASSPSGYSTDTQYF.

The chain is built from TRBV7-9 and TRBJ2-2; D is perhaps TRBD1 or TRBD2 (6 bases each). CDR1 and CDR2 (germline): SEHNR, FQNEAQ (reference sequence). The CDR3 consists of 16 residues. V lost 3 bases, J lost 0 bases, and 11 bases lay in between. CDR3 loop: CASSFSGGPNTGELFF. The CDR3, as DNA: TGTGCCAGCAGCTTCTCCGGGGGCCCGAACACCGGGGAGCTGTTTTTT.

The chain uses TRBV13 and TRBJ1-2; D perhaps matches TRBD1 (5 bases). CDR1 is PRHDT, CDR2 FYEKMQ, per germline (reference sequence). Trimming pared 2 bases from V and 14 bases from J, leaving 15 bases between. The CDR3 runs to 12 residues. The DNA of the CDR3 is TGTGCCAGCAGCTTACTGGGCCTTGGGGGGACCTTC. This encodes CASSLLGLGGTF.

The chain's CDR3 is CASSLNTEAFF. The CDR3 DNA follows: TGTGCCAGCAGCTTGAACACTGAAGCTTTCTTT. The genes are TRBV5-6 and TRBJ1-1; no clear D gene. V lost 1 base and J lost 2, with 0 bases in between. The CDR3 has 11 amino acids. Germline values: CDR1 SGHDT, CDR2 YYEEEE.

The V call is TRBV7-9, the J call TRBJ2-6; perhaps TRBD2 as D (6 bases). V lost 2 bases and J 0 bases, leaving 11 bases between the germline ends. Per the germline V gene, CDR1 is SEHNR and CDR2 is FQNEAQ (reference sequence). This CDR3 comprises 17 residues. In DNA form, the CDR3 reads TGTGCCAGCAGCTTAATAGCGGCAATCTCTGGGGCCAACGTCCTGACTTTC. As protein: CASSLIAAISGANVLTF.

This rearrangement joins TRBV5-1 to TRBJ2-1; tentatively, D is TRBD2 (6 bases). Per the germline V gene, CDR1 is SGHRS and CDR2 is YFSETQ. CDR3 length: 16 amino acids. V dropped 4 bases and J dropped 6 bases, with 20 bases sitting between them. CDR3 region: CASSLPGGARGNEQFF. The CDR3 DNA follows: TGCGCCAGCAGCCTCCCTGGAGGGGCGAGGGGCAATGAGCAGTTCTTC.

This rearrangement joins TRBV25-1 to TRBJ1-4, with 7 bases matching TRBD1. CDR3 length: 13 residues. Germline V CDR1 and CDR2: MGHDK, SYGVNS. Trimming at V came to 6 bases and at J to 10 bases, leaving 8 bases not matched to a gene. In DNA, the CDR3 is TGTGCCAGCAGCCCCGGGACAGTTGGAAAACTGTTTTTT. It specifies CASSPGTVGKLFF.

V is TRBV30 and J is TRBJ2-1; either TRBD1 or TRBD2 may supply D (5 bases each). The CDR3 contains 15 residues. Trimming pared 6 bases from V and 0 bases from J, leaving 15 bases between. CDR1 GTSNPN and CDR2 SVGIG come from the germline V gene (reference sequence). DNA for the CDR3: TGTGCCTGCACCGGGACGGTTAGCTCCTACAATGAGCAGTTCTTC. The encoded protein is CACTGTVSSYNEQFF.